This TCR beta chain was captured in a study of cytomegalovirus exposure and HLA in healthy donors. Study-level background: The Caucasian-associated ancestry cluster held more than 80% of over 350 genotyped donors.

This clone was detected only a few times. With V trimmed by 7 bases and J by 5 bases, 15 bases remained unmatched. Germline V gives CDR1 SGHDT, CDR2 YYEEEE. The CDR3 sequence is 16 residues long. 60 Vbeta and 13 Jbeta primers were used in PCR. TCRdb keeps only in-frame clones here, not all; method: immunoSEQ multiplex PCR. The sample consists of about 99,000 clones, about 9.4% of them appearing once. The source is a man between 40 and 49 years old in good health and CMV-seropositive. Sample: PBMCs. The rearrangement joins TRBV5-6 to TRBJ2-1, with 7 bases matching TRBD2. The CDR3 sequence: CASSRKWGGRHNEQFF. DNA for the CDR3: TGTGCCAGCTCTAGGAAATGGGGAGGGAGGCACAATGAGCAGTTCTTC.